Presented here are 19 T cell receptor beta chains from one specimen sequenced in a study of blood T cell repertoires in COVID-19. Generated by immunoSEQ multiplex PCR, the TCRdb table keeps only in-frame clones and is missing some. The sample holds some 220,000 clones, roughly nine tenths seen once. Specimen: PBMCs or T cells enriched from blood (not recorded which). All receptors come from a woman between 50 and 59 years old in a cohort exposed to, infected with or recovered from COVID-19 (not recorded which).

V is TRBV9 and J is TRBJ1-4; 9 positions agree with TRBD1. V gave up 5 bases and J gave up 7 bases; unmatched junction bases: 6. CDR1 and CDR2 (germline): SGDLS, YYNGEE. This CDR3 contains 14 residues. CDR3 loop: CASSAPGQGEKLFF. Here the CDR3 DNA reads TGTGCCAGCAGTGCCCCGGGACAGGGTGAAAAACTGTTTTTT. The full variable domain, rest sourced from reference TRBV9 and TRBJ1-4, is DSGVTQTPKHLITATGQRVTLRCSPRSGDLSVYWYQQSLDQGLQFLIQYYNGEERAKGNILERFSAQQFPDLHSELNLSSLELGDSALYFCASSAPGQGEKLFFGSGTQLSVL.

The chain couples TRBV5-4 to TRBJ2-3; 10 bases map to TRBD2. Trimming took 6 bases from V and 6 from J; bases not matched to a gene: 7. The germline CDR1 and CDR2 sequences are SGHNT and YYREEE (reference sequence). This CDR3 has 14 amino acids. The CDR3 loop reads CASTHSGGADTQYF. The CDR3 DNA sequence: TGTGCCAGCACCCACAGCGGGGGGGCCGATACGCAGTATTTT.

This chain connects TRBV14 to TRBJ2-7; 7 nucleotides line up with TRBD1. The CDR3 has 14 amino acids. The trim removed 4 bases at V and 5 bases at J, leaving 8 bases unmatched. Per the germline V gene, CDR1 is SGHDN and CDR2 is FVKESK. CDR3 nucleotides: TGTGCCAGCAGCCTACGACAGGGTCGCAACGAGCAGTACTTC. Protein sequence: CASSLRQGRNEQYF.

This clone has only a few counts. The rearrangement uses TRBV5-1 and TRBJ1-2; D might be TRBD1 (5 bases). V was cut by 4 bases and J by 8 bases, with 12 bases left in between. CDR3 length equals 12 residues. Germline CDR1 is SGHRS and CDR2 is YFSETQ. This chain's CDR3 is CASSAGLRGYTF. CDR3 nucleotides: TGCGCCAGCAGCGCAGGGTTAAGAGGCTACACCTTC.

The chain employs TRBV11-2 and TRBJ2-3; TRBD2 agrees at 12 bases. From germline, CDR1 is SGHAT and CDR2 FQNNGV. Unmatched junction bases numbered 13, after V lost 5 bases and J lost 7 bases. This CDR3 is built from 17 residues. The chain's CDR3 is CASSLHPSGGAGNTQYF. CDR3 nucleotides: TGTGCCAGCAGCCTCCATCCTAGCGGGGGGGCCGGGAATACGCAGTATTTT.

As DNA, the CDR3 is TGTGCCAGCAGCCAAACGTACGGCACTGAAGCTTTCTTT. Translating it yields CASSQTYGTEAFF. The V and J genes are TRBV12-3 or TRBV12-4 and TRBJ1-1; no definite D call. The CDR3 has 13 amino acids. V was shortened by 6 bases and J by 4 bases, with 12 bases between the two germline ends.

The gene calls are TRBV14 and TRBJ1-1; D is uncertain. The CDR3 totals 14 residues. Germline lookup yields CDR1 SGHDN and CDR2 FVKESK. The V end was cut by 2 bases, the J end by 4 bases, with 11 bases between. CDR3 sequence: CASSQYRGFTEAFF. The CDR3 DNA reads TGTGCCAGCAGCCAATATAGAGGGTTCACTGAAGCTTTCTTT.

The rearrangement links TRBV9 to TRBJ2-1; the match to TRBD2 covers 13 bases. The J segment lost 1 base and the V segment lost 0 bases, leaving 1 base of the junction unmatched. Per the germline V gene, CDR1 is SGDLS and CDR2 is YYNGEE. The CDR3 runs 17 residues. This CDR3 is CASSVGLAGGSYNEQFF. The DNA for the CDR3 is TGTGCCAGCAGCGTAGGACTAGCGGGGGGTTCCTACAATGAGCAGTTCTTC.

The V call is TRBV9, the J call TRBJ1-6, with 7 bases lining up with TRBD1. Losses at the gene ends were 0 bases for V and 9 bases for J; bases not matched to a gene: 9. Germline V CDR1 and CDR2: SGDLS, YYNGEE. This CDR3 comprises 16 residues. The CDR3 coding sequence is TGTGCCAGCAGCGTAGCGGAGACAGGGTATGGTTCACCCCTCCACTTT. Translation: CASSVAETGYGSPLHF.

The chain couples TRBV7-2 to TRBJ2-2, with D possibly being TRBD1 (5 bases). The germline V and J ends were trimmed by 5 bases and 3 bases, with 13 bases remaining between them. The CDR3 is 15 amino acids. CDR1 and CDR2 (germline): SGHTA, FQGNSA. This CDR3 reads CASSPAGLDTGELFF. The CDR3 nucleotides read TGTGCCAGCAGCCCGGCAGGGCTGGACACCGGGGAGCTGTTTTTT.

The V gene is TRBV19, the J gene TRBJ2-2, with D maybe TRBD1 (5 bases). The CDR3 has 18 amino acids. The ends were cut back, 2 bases at V and 0 bases at J, with 16 bases in the middle. The germline gives CDR1 LNHDA, CDR2 SQIVND (reference sequence). CDR3 sequence: CASSISHRLLANTGELFF. CDR3 coding DNA: TGTGCCAGTAGTATATCTCACAGGCTCCTAGCGAACACCGGGGAGCTGTTTTTT.

Details on this clone: The same CDR3 is also encoded by other DNA sequences in this sample. The V gene is TRBV18, the J gene TRBJ1-3, with 8 bases identical to TRBD1. The CDR3 contains 16 residues. Germline trimming cut 2 bases from V and 1 base from J; bases unmatched to any gene: 4. Looked up from germline, CDR1 is KGHSH and CDR2 is LQKENI. In nucleotides, the CDR3 is TGTGCCAGCTCACCAGGAGGACAGGGATCTGGAAACACCATATATTTT. Amino acid sequence: CASSPGGQGSGNTIYF.

The chain joins TRBV18 to TRBJ2-7; 9 nucleotides align to TRBD1. The germline gives CDR1 KGHSH, CDR2 LQKENI. The CDR3 sequence is 15 residues long. The trim removed 3 bases at V and 6 bases at J, leaving 9 bases unmatched. CDR3: CASSPVGQGFVEQYF. CDR3 DNA: TGTGCCAGCTCACCCGTAGGACAGGGGTTTGTCGAGCAGTACTTC.

This rearrangement joins TRBV30 to TRBJ2-7, with TRBD1 as a possible D gene (5 bases). The germline V and J ends were trimmed by 2 bases and 2 bases, with 13 bases remaining between them. Germline CDR1 GTSNPN, CDR2 SVGIG (reference sequence). The CDR3 is 14 amino acids. This CDR3 is CAWSLSGLTYEQYF. The CDR3 bases are TGTGCCTGGAGTCTTTCAGGGCTAACCTACGAGCAGTACTTC.

The gene calls are TRBV11-1 and TRBJ1-1, with a possible D match to TRBD1 (5 bases). The CDR3 runs to 15 residues. Looked up from germline, CDR1 is SGHAT and CDR2 is FQDESV (reference sequence). Trimming took 1 base from V and 5 from J, leaving 14 bases between them. The chain's CDR3 is CASSLGVTVRTEAFF. In nucleotides, the CDR3 is TGTGCCAGCAGCTTAGGAGTGACAGTAAGGACTGAAGCTTTCTTT.

This clone was seen more than once but under ten times. The gene calls are TRBV5-6 and TRBJ1-2; TRBD1 matches 7 bases. The CDR3 totals 13 residues. V was clipped by 4 bases and J by 5 bases; unmatched bases: 5. Germline loops: CDR1 SGHDT, CDR2 YYEEEE. The chain's CDR3 is CASSQTGTYGYTF. CDR3 DNA: TGTGCCAGCAGCCAGACAGGGACTTATGGCTACACCTTC.

This chain connects TRBV23-1 to TRBJ1-2, with 11 nucleotides matching TRBD1. TRBV23-1 is an ORF, and what it does is uncertain. V gave up 2 bases and J gave up 4 bases; unmatched junction bases: 18. The CDR3 covers 20 residues. In DNA form, the CDR3 reads TGCGCCAGCAGTCAAGGTTCCCCGGGAGGTGGGGACAGGGGGATCTATGGCTACACCTTC. This encodes CASSQGSPGGGDRGIYGYTF.

The chain uses TRBV18 and TRBJ1-1; D is unclear. V shed 5 bases and J shed 0 bases, with 10 bases lying between them. The germline gives CDR1 KGHSH, CDR2 LQKENI. There are 14 residues in the CDR3. The CDR3 DNA reads TGTGCCAGCTCAGACTACGATATGAACACTGAAGCTTTCTTT. Translating it yields CASSDYDMNTEAFF. Supplemented by reference TRBV18 and TRBJ1-1, the full variable domain reads NAGVMQNPRHLVRRRGQEARLRCSPMKGHSHVYWYRQLPEEGLKFMVYLQKENIIDESGMPKERFSAEFPKEGPSILRIQQVVRGDSAAYFCASSDYDMNTEAFFGQGTRLTVV.

The V gene is TRBV21-1, the J gene TRBJ2-7; TRBD1 is the table's D call and was not checked against the DNA. TRBV21-1 is recorded as a pseudogene. The CDR3 consists of 13 residues. CDR3 coding DNA: TGTGCCACCAACCCGGGACAGATTTACGAGCAGTACTTC. This sequence encodes CATNPGQIYEQYF.